The T cell receptor (beta chain) described here comes from a study of blood T cell repertoires in COVID-19. The overall study: The United States, Italy and Spain were the sources of the acute and convalescent COVID-19 samples. T cells, B-cell-depleted T cells, or PBMCs provided the cDNA or gDNA that served as material.

As handled by the study authors: Reference gene primers were amplified, and this amplification served to estimate nucleated cell counts. Assay: immunoSEQ multiplex PCR; the TCRdb copy retains only in-frame clones and omits some. Clone size and the V and J calls come from that table; the DNA yielded D and trimming. The data hold about 64,000 clones, with 84% observed a single time. CDR3 length: 13 residues. V was shortened by 2 bases and J by 4 bases, with 6 bases between the two germline ends. CDR1 is SNHLY and CDR2 is FYNNEI in the germline V gene. Sequenced sample: peripheral blood. The receptor was isolated from a woman aged 60-75 years with acute or convalescent COVID-19. This chain uses TRBV2 with TRBJ1-3; D is uncertain. DNA of the CDR3: TGTGCCAGCAGTGAACTTCGGGGAAACACCATATATTTT. Translation gives CASSELRGNTIYF.